This record covers a single T cell receptor (beta chain). Its cognate antigen is unknown. Germline CDR1 and CDR2: MNHEY and SVGEGT. V dropped 6 bases and J dropped 5; count of bases not matched to a gene: 7. CDR3 length: 14 amino acids. The data stem from a study of T cells after yellow fever vaccination. Across the study: Any fraction with a low cell number was prepared using SMART-Seq v4 Ultra Low Input. Overall study results and limits: It was a weaker secondary response, yet one that peaked faster, at day 5 versus 15. A large majority of primary-vaccination clones showed up again after the booster (roughly 95% CD4, 85% to 90% CD8).

The authors made TCR cDNA by 5'RACE template switching, adding a universal primer site and UMIs. TCRdb redid the calling of the 5' RACE reads with MiXCR, one entry per CDR3 protein. Among roughly 500,000 distinct CDR3 sequences listed, roughly a fifth were seen once. This chain uses TRBV6-2 or TRBV6-3 with TRBJ2-7, with 10 bases that match TRBD2. The receptor was isolated from a man in his thirties or forties who received the YFV17D yellow fever vaccine. Source: PBMCs, taken 15 days after the yellow fever booster vaccination. The CDR3 nucleotides read TGTGCCAGCAGGAGCCCGGGACTAGCGAACGAGCAGTACTTC. Translating it yields CASRSPGLANEQYF.